This record covers a single TCR beta chain. These data belong to a study of cytomegalovirus exposure and HLA in healthy donors. PCR involved 60 Vbeta and 13 Jbeta primers. Sequenced by immunoSEQ multiplex PCR; TCRdb stores in-frame clones only, minus some. The profile shows 170,000 or so clones, roughly four fifths of them singletons. V shed 3 bases and J 4 bases; nucleotides not matched to a gene: 4. Germline V gene data show CDR1 as LNHDA and CDR2 as SQIVND (reference sequence). This CDR3 has 15 amino acids. Sequencing used PBMCs. J is TRBJ2-2 and V is TRBV19; 8 bases match TRBD1. The receptor was isolated from a man aged 50-60 years in good health and CMV-seronegative. The CDR3 sequence is CASSIDRGFTGELFF. The CDR3, as DNA: TGTGCCAGTAGTATCGACAGGGGCTTCACCGGGGAGCTGTTTTTT.